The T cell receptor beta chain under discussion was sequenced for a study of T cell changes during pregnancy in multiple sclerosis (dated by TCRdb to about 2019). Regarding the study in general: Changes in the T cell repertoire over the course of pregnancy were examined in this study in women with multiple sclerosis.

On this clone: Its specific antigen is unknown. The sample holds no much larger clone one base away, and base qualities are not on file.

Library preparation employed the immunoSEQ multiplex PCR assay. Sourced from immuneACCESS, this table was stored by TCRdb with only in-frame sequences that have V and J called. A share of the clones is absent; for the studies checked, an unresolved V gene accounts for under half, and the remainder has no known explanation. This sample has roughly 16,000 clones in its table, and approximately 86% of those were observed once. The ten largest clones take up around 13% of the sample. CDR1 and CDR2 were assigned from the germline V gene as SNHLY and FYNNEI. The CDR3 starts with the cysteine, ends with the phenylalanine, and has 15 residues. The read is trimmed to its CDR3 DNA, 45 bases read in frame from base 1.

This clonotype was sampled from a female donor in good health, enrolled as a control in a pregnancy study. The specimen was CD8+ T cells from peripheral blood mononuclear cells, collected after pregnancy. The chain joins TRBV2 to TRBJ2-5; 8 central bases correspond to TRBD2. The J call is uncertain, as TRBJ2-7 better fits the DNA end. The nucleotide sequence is TGTGCCAGCAGCCCCACTAGCGGCCGGACCTACGAGCAGTACTTC. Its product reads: CASSPTSGRTYEQYF.